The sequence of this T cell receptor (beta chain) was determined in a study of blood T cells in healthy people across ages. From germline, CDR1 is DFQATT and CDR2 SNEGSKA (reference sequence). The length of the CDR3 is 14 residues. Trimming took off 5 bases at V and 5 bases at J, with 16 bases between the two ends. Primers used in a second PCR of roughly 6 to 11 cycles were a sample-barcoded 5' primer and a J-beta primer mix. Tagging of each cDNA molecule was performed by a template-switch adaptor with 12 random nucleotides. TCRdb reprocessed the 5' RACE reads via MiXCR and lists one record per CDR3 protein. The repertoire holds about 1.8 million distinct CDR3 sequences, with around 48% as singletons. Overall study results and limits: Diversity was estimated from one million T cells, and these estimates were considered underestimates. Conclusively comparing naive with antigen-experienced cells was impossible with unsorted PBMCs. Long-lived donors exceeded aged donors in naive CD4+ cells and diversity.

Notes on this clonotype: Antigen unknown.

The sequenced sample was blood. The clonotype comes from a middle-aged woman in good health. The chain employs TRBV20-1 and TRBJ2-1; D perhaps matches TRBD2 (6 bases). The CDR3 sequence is CSASASALDNEQFF. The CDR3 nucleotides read TGCAGTGCTTCGGCTAGCGCTCTCGACAATGAGCAGTTCTTC.